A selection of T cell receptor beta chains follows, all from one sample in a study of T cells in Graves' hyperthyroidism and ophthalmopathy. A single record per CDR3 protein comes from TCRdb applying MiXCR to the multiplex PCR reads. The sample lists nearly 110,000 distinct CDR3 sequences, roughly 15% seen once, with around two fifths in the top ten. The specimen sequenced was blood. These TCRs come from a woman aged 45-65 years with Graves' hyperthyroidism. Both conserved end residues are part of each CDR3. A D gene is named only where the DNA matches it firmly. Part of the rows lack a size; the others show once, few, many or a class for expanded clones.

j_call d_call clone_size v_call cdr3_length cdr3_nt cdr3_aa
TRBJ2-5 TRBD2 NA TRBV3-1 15 TGTGCCAGCAGCCCCTGGACTAGCGGCCAAGAGACCCAGTACTTC CASSPWTSGQETQYF
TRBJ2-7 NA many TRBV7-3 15 TGTGCCAGCAGCCAAAGGACTCCTCGCTCCTACGAGCAGTACTTC CASSQRTPRSYEQYF
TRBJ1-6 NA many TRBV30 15 TGTGCCTGGAGTGTTTTCGGGCAGGATCATTCACCCCTCCACTTT CAWSVFGQDHSPLHF
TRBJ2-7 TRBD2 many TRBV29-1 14 TGCAGCGTTGAACTAGCGGGAGGGGGGTACGAGCAGTACTTC CSVELAGGGYEQYF
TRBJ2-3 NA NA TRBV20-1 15 TGCAGTGCTAGAGACCTGACAAAGAGCACAGATACGCAGTATTTT CSARDLTKSTDTQYF
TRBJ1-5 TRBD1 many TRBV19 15 TGTGCCAGTAGACTCTCGGGACAGGGACTTCAGCCCCAGCATTTT CASRLSGQGLQPQHF
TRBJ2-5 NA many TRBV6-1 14 TGTGCCAGCAGTCCGGGCACCCCTCGTGAGACCCAGTACTTC CASSPGTPRETQYF
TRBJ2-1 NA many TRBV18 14 TGTGCCAGCTCACCATGGTCGCAGTCCTATGAGCAGTTCTTC CASSPWSQSYEQFF
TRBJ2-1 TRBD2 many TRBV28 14 TGTGCCAGCAGTTCCAGCGGGAGTGTAAATGAGCAGTTCTTC CASSSSGSVNEQFF
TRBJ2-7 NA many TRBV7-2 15 TGTGCCAGCAGCTTAAGCGGCCCCCAATCTAGCGAGCAGTACTTC CASSLSGPQSSEQYF
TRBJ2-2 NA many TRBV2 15 TGTGCCAGCAGGTCGACTAGTCTCATAACCGGGGAGCTGTTTTTT CASRSTSLITGELFF
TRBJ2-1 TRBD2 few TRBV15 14 TGTGCCACCAGGGCATGGCTAGCGGTGAATGAGCAGTTCTTC CATRAWLAVNEQFF
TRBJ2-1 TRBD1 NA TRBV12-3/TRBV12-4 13 TGTGCCAGCAGGGGACAGGGCAACAATGAGCAGTTCTTC CASRGQGNNEQFF
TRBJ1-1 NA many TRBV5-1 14 TGCGCCAGCAGCTTCGGGGGTATGGCGACTGAAGCTTTCTTT CASSFGGMATEAFF
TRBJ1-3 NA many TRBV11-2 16 TGTGCCAGCACCCTCTTTGGGCCCAGCGCTGGAAACACCATATATTTT CASTLFGPSAGNTIYF
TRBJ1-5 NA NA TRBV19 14 TGTGCCAGTAGTCCCTGGGCCGTCAATCAGCCCCAGCATTTT CASSPWAVNQPQHF
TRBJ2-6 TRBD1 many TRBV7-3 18 TGTGCCAGCAGCTTGACAGGGTGGTCAGTCTCTGGGGCCAACGTCCTGACTTTC CASSLTGWSVSGANVLTF
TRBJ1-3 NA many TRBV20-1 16 TGCAGTGCTAGAGTGGGGCTCCAGGGGCCTGGAAACACCATATATTTT CSARVGLQGPGNTIYF
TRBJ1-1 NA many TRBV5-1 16 TGCGCCAGCAGCTTGGGCTGGGGCAGATCGGACACTGAAGCTTTCTTT CASSLGWGRSDTEAFF
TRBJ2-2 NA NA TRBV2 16 TGCGCCAGCAGCCCCGTTTTGGGGCGGGGCACCGGGGAGCTGTTTTTT CASSPVLGRGTGELFF
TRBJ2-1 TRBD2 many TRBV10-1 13 TGCGCCAGCAGTCCAAGCGGGAATGATGAGCAGTTCTTC CASSPSGNDEQFF
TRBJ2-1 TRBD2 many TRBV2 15 TGTGCCAGCAGGCCCGGACTAGCGGGAAACTATGAGCAGTTCTTC CASRPGLAGNYEQFF
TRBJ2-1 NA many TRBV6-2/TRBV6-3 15 TGTGCCAGCAGTTACCCCCCGGAGGGGGTCCATGAGCAGTTCTTC CASSYPPEGVHEQFF
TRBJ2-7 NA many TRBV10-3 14 TGTGCCACCTGGAGTGGACTACCCACCTACGAGCAGTACTTC CATWSGLPTYEQYF
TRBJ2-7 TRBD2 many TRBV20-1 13 TGCAGTGTAATGACTAGCGGAGGCTACGAGCAGTACTTC CSVMTSGGYEQYF
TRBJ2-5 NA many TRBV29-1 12 TGCAGCGTAGGAAGGGCACTAGAGACCCAGTACTTC CSVGRALETQYF
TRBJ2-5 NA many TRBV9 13 TGTGCCAGCAGCGGGGAAATGGAAGAGACCCAGTACTTC CASSGEMEETQYF
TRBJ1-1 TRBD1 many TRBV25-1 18 TGTGCCAGCATCGCCGGACAGGGCGCCCGGGATATGAACACTGAAGCTTTCTTT CASIAGQGARDMNTEAFF
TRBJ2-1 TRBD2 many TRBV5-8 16 TGTGCCAGCAGCCCGAGACTAGCGGGAGAATACAATGAGCAGTTCTTC CASSPRLAGEYNEQFF
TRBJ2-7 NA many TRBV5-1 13 TGCGCCAGCAGCTTGCGGGGAACCGACGAGCAGTACTTC CASSLRGTDEQYF
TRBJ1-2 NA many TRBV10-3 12 TGTGCCATCAGACAGGGCCACTATGGCTACACCTTC CAIRQGHYGYTF
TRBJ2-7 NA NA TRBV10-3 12 TGTGCCATCAGCCCCTATGGGGCCGAGCAGTACTTC CAISPYGAEQYF
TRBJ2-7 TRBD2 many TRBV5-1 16 TGCGCCAGCAGCTCCCTTCCTAGCGGGACCCCCTACGAGCAGTACTTC CASSSLPSGTPYEQYF
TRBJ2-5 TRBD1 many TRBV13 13 TGTGCCAGCACCCAGGGACAGGAGGAGACCCAGTACTTC CASTQGQEETQYF
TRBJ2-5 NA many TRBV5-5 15 TGTGCCAGCAGCCCTCAGGCTTCCTTTAAAGAGACCCAGTACTTC CASSPQASFKETQYF